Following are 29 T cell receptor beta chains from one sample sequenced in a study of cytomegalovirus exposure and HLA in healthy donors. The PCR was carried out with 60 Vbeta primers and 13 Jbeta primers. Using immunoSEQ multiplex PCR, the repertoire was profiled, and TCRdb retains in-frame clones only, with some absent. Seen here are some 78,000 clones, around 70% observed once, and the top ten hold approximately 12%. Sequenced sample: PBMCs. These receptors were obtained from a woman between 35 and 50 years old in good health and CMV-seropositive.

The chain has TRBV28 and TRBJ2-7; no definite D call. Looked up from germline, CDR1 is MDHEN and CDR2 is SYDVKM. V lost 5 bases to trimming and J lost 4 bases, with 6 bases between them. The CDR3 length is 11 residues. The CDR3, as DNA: TGTGCCAGCAGTCCCGGTTACGAGCAGTACTTC. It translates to CASSPGYEQYF.

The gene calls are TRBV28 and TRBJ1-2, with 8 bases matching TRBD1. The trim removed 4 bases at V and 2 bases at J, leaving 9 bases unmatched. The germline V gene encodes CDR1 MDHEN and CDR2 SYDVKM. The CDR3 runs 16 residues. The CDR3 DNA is TGTGCCAGCAGTTCTGGCTACAGGGGGGGAAACTATGGCTACACCTTC. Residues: CASSSGYRGGNYGYTF.

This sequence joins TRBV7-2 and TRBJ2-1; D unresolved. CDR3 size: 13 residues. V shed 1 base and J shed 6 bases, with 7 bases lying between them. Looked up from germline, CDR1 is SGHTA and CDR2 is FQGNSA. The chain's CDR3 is CASSLDGFNEQFF. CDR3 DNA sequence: TGTGCCAGCAGCTTAGACGGGTTCAATGAGCAGTTCTTC.

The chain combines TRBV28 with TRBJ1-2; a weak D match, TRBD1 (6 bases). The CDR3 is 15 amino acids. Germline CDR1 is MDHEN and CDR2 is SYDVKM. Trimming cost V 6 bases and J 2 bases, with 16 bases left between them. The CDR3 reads CASSDYRVVNYGYTF. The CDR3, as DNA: TGTGCCAGCAGCGATTACAGGGTGGTGAACTATGGCTACACCTTC.

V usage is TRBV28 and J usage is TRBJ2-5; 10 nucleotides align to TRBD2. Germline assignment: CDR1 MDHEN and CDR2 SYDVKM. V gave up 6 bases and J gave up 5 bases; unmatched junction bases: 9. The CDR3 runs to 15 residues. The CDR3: CASRSSGGARETQYF. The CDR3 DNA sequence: TGTGCCAGCAGGTCAAGCGGGGGGGCCCGGGAGACCCAGTACTTC.

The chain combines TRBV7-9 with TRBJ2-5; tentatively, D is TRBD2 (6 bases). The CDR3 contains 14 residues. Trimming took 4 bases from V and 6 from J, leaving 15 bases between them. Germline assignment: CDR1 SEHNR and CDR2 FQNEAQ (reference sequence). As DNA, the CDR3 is TGTGCCAGCAGCTCGGGTGGGGGGAGCCAGACCCAGTACTTC. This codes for CASSSGGGSQTQYF.

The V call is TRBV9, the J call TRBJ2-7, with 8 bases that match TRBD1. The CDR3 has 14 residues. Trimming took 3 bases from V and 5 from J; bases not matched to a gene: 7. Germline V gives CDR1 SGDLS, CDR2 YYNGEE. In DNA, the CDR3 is TGTGCCAGCAGCGGGACAGGGTCGGGGGACGAGCAGTACTTC. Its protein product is CASSGTGSGDEQYF.

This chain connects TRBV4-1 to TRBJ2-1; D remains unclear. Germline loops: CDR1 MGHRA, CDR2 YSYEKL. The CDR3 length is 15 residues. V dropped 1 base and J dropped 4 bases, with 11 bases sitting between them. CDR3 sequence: CASSQGERLYNEQFF. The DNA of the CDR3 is TGCGCCAGCAGCCAAGGCGAAAGACTTTACAATGAGCAGTTCTTC.

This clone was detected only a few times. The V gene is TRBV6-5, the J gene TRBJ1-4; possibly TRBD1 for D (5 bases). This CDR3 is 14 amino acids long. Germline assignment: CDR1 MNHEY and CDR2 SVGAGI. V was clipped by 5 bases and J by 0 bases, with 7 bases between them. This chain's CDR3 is CASSRGATNEKLFF. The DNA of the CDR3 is TGTGCCAGCAGTAGGGGTGCAACTAATGAAAAACTGTTTTTT.

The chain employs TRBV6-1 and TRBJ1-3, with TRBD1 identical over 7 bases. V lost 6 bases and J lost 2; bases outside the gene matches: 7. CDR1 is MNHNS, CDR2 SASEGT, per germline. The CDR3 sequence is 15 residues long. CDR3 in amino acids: CASRLDRAAGNTIYF. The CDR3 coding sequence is TGTGCCAGCAGACTCGACAGGGCAGCTGGAAACACCATATATTTT.

The CDR3 coding sequence is TGTGCCAGCAGTTATACGGGAACCTACGAGCAGTACTTC. Translation: CASSYTGTYEQYF. The V and J genes are TRBV28 and TRBJ2-7, with D perhaps TRBD2 (5 bases). The CDR3 covers 13 residues. Germline V CDR1 and CDR2: MDHEN, SYDVKM. Trimming cost V 4 bases and J 2 bases, with 9 bases left between them. Full variable domain (outside the CDR3, taken from reference TRBV28 and TRBJ2-7): DVKVTQSSRYLVKRTGEKVFLECVQDMDHENMFWYRQDPGLGLRLIYFSYDVKMKEKGDIPEGYSVSREKKERFSLILESASTNQTSMYLCASSYTGTYEQYFGPGTRLTVT.

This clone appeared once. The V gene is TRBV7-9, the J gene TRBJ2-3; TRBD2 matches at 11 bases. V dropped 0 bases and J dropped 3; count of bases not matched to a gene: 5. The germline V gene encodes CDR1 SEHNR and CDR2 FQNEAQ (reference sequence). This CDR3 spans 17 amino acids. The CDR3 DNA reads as TGTGCCAGCAGCTTAGCAGTGGGACTAGCGGCAACAGATACGCAGTATTTT. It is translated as CASSLAVGLAATDTQYF.

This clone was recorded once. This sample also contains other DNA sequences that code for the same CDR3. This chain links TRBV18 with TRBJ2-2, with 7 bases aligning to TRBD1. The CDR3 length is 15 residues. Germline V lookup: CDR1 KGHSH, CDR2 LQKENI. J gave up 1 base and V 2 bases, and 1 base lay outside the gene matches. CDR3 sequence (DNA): TGTGCCAGCTCACCAGCAGGGGGGAACACCGGGGAGCTGTTTTTT. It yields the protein CASSPAGGNTGELFF.

For the CDR3, the DNA is TGTGCCAGCAGTTTAGGGGACAGGTACACCGGGGAGCTGTTTTTT. Amino acids: CASSLGDRYTGELFF. The chain recombines TRBV6-1 with TRBJ2-2; 8 nucleotides line up with TRBD1. The germline CDR1 and CDR2 sequences are MNHNS and SASEGT. V lost 5 bases to trimming and J lost 3 bases; unmatched junction nucleotides: 5. The CDR3 has 15 residues.

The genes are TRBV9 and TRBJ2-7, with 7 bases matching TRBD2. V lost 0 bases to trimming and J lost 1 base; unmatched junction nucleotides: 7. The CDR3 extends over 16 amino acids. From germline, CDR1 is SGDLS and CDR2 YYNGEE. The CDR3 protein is CASSVGGSGLSYEQYF. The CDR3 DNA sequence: TGTGCCAGCAGCGTAGGGGGTAGCGGGTTATCCTACGAGCAGTACTTC.

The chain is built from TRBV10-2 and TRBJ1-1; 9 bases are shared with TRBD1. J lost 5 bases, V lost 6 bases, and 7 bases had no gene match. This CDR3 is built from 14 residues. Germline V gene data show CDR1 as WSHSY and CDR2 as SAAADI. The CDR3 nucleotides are TGCGCCAGCAGCGTAGACAGGGGGGGAACTGAAGCTTTCTTT. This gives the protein CASSVDRGGTEAFF.

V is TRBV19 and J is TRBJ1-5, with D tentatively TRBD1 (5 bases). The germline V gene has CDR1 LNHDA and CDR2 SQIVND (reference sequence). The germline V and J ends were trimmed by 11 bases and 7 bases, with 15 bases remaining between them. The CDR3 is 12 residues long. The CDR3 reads CASNSGIQPQHF. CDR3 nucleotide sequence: TGTGCCTCTAATTCAGGGATACAGCCCCAGCATTTT.

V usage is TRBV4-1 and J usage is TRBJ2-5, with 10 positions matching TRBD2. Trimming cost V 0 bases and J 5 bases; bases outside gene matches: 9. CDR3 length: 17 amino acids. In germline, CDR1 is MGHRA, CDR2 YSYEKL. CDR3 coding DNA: TGCGCCAGCAGCCAAGATCCGCAGCGGGGGGGCGTGGAGACCCAGTACTTC. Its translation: CASSQDPQRGGVETQYF.

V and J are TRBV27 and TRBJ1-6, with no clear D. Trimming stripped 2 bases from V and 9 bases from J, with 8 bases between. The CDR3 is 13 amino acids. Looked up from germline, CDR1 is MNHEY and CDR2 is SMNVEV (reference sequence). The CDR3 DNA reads TGTGCCAGCAGTTTAAGTGGGAGTTCACCCCTCCACTTT. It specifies CASSLSGSSPLHF.

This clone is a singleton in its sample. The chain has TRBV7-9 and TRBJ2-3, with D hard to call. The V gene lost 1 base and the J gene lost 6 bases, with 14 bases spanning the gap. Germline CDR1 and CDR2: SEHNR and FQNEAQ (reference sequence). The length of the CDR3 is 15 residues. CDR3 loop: CASSLGGERVDTQYF. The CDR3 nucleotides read TGTGCCAGCAGCTTAGGTGGTGAAAGAGTGGATACGCAGTATTTT.

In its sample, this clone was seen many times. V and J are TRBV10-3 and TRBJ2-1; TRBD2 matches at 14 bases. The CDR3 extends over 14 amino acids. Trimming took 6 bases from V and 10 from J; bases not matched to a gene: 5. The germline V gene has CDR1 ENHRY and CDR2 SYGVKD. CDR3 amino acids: CAIRGTSGSQEQFF. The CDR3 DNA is TGTGCCATCAGGGGGACTAGCGGGAGTCAGGAGCAGTTCTTC.

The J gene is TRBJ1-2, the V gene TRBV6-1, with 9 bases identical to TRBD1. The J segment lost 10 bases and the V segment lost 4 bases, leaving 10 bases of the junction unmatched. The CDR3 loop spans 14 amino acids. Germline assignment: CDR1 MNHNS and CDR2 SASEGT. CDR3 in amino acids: CASSGGTGWGDYTF. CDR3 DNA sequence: TGTGCCAGCAGTGGGGGGACAGGGTGGGGAGACTACACCTTC.

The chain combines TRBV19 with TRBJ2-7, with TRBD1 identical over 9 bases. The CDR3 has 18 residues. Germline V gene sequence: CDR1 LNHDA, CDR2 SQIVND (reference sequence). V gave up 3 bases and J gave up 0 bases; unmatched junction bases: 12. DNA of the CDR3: TGTGCCAGTAGTATTCTGACTCGGACAGGGGACCTCTCCTACGAGCAGTACTTC. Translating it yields CASSILTRTGDLSYEQYF.

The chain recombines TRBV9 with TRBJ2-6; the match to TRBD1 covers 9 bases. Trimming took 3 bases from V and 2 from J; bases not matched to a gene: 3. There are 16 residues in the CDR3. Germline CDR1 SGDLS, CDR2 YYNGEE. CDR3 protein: CASSAGQGAGANVLTF. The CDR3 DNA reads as TGTGCCAGCAGCGCGGGACAGGGCGCTGGGGCCAACGTCCTGACTTTC.

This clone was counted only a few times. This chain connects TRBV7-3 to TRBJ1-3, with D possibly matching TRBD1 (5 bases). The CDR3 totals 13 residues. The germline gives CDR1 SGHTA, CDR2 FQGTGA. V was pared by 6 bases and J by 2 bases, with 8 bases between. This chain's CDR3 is CASSQGPGNTIYF. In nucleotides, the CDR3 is TGTGCCAGCAGTCAGGGCCCTGGAAACACCATATATTTT.

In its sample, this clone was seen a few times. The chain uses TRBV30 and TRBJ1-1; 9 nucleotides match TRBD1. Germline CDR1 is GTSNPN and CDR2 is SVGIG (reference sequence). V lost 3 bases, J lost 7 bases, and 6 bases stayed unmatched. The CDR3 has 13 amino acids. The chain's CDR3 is CAWSRDRALEAFF. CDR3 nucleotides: TGTGCCTGGAGCCGGGACAGGGCTCTTGAAGCTTTCTTT.

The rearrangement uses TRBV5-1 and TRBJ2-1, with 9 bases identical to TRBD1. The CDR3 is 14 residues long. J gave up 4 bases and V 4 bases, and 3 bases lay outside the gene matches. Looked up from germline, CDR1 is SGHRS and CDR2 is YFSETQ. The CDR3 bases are TGCGCCAGCAGCCCGGACAGGGGATACAATGAGCAGTTCTTC. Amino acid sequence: CASSPDRGYNEQFF.

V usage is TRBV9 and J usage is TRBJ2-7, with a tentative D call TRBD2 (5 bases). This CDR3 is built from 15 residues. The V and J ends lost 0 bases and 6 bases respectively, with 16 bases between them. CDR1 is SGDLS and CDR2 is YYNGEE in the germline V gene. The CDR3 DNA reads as TGTGCCAGCAGCGTAGGCATCCAGGAGGCTCGCGAGCAGTACTTC. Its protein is CASSVGIQEAREQYF.

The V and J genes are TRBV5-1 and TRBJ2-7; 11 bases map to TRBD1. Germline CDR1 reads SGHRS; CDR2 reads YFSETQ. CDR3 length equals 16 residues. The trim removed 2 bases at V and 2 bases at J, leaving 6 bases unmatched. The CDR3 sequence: CASSFLGDRGTYEQYF. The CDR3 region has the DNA TGCGCCAGCAGCTTCTTAGGGGACAGGGGGACCTACGAGCAGTACTTC.